This TCR beta chain was recovered during a study of blood T cells in healthy people across ages. This clonotype occurred many times. A second PCR, run for roughly 7 to 12 cycles, used a sample-barcoded 5' primer plus a J-beta primer mix. One entry per CDR3 protein results from TCRdb running MiXCR on the 5' RACE reads. There are some 1.8 million distinct CDR3 sequences in the sample; roughly two fifths occur only once, and about 21% lies in the top ten. The source material was blood. The sequence derives from a human donor in good health.

The CDR3 region has the DNA TGCAACCGAAGCTTCCGGGACTTTACAGATACGCAGTATTTT. This codes for CNRSFRDFTDTQYF. The chain uses TRBV20-1 and TRBJ2-3, with TRBD2 as a possible D gene (6 bases). CDR3 length: 14 residues. Germline-derived CDR1 and CDR2 are DFQATT and SNEGSKA (reference sequence).